This is a list of T cell receptor beta chains from one sample in a study of T cells in Graves' hyperthyroidism and ophthalmopathy. One entry per CDR3 protein results from TCRdb running MiXCR on the multiplex PCR reads. The sample contains roughly 110,000 distinct CDR3 sequences, roughly 15% of which appear only once. Sequencing input: blood. The receptors derive from a woman aged 45-60 years with Graves' hyperthyroidism. Both conserved end residues are part of each CDR3. A D gene is named only where the DNA matches it firmly. Size tells how often a clone was seen (once, few, many) or the class of an expanded clone, and some rows leave it out.

V gene,J gene,clone size,D gene,CDR3 protein,CDR3 DNA
TRBV29-1,TRBJ1-2,many,-,CSVEDTGSRGYTF,TGCAGCGTTGAAGATACAGGGTCTCGCGGCTACACCTTC
TRBV24-1,TRBJ2-2,many,TRBD2,CATSDPLAGGNTGELFF,TGTGCCACCAGTGATCCTTTAGCGGGAGGGAACACCGGGGAGCTGTTTTTT
TRBV28,TRBJ1-2,-,TRBD1,CASLTGGSRYGYTF,TGTGCCAGCCTCACAGGGGGCTCTCGCTATGGCTACACCTTC
TRBV7-7,TRBJ2-5,many,TRBD2,CASSSGGTAKETQYF,TGTGCTAGCAGCTCGGGAGGGACTGCCAAAGAGACCCAGTACTTC
TRBV20-1,TRBJ2-1,-,TRBD2,CSAPGTGTSGRPYEQFF,TGCAGTGCCCCCGGGACCGGGACTAGCGGGAGACCCTATGAGCAGTTCTTC
TRBV15,TRBJ1-5,many,-,CATSELVHNQPQHF,TGTGCCACCAGCGAACTCGTCCATAATCAGCCCCAGCATTTT
TRBV29-1,TRBJ1-1,many,TRBD1,CSVVGQGMNTEAFF,TGCAGCGTTGTGGGACAGGGCATGAACACTGAAGCTTTCTTT
TRBV20-1,TRBJ2-3,many,TRBD2,CSAPSGNRNTDTQYF,TGCAGTGCTCCTAGCGGAAACAGAAACACAGATACGCAGTATTTT
TRBV7-2,TRBJ2-1,many,-,CASSSDLLASHYNEQFF,TGTGCCAGCAGCTCCGACCTTCTAGCGTCCCACTACAATGAGCAGTTCTTC
TRBV20-1,TRBJ1-1,many,-,CSTSGKTVNTEAFF,TGCAGCACTAGCGGAAAGACAGTGAACACTGAAGCTTTCTTT
TRBV5-1,TRBJ1-5,many,-,CASSPDLTGGQPQHF,TGCGCCAGCAGCCCGGACCTGACGGGTGGTCAGCCCCAGCATTTT
TRBV29-1,TRBJ2-1,many,-,CSVDEPPYNEQFF,TGCAGCGTTGATGAACCGCCCTACAATGAGCAGTTCTTC
TRBV11-2,TRBJ1-1,many,-,CASSVLGGMNTEAFF,TGTGCCAGCAGCGTGTTGGGGGGCATGAACACTGAAGCTTTCTTT
TRBV28,TRBJ2-7,many,-,CASSLRDYRYEQYF,TGTGCCAGCAGTTTACGTGACTATCGATACGAGCAGTACTTC
TRBV18,TRBJ2-7,many,-,CASSQDGSEQYF,TGTGCCAGCTCACAAGATGGGTCTGAGCAGTACTTC
TRBV19,TRBJ2-7,many,-,CASSILGRDYEQYF,TGTGCCAGTAGTATACTCGGGAGAGACTACGAGCAGTACTTC
TRBV4-1,TRBJ1-2,many,-,CASSQESVGGLSGYTF,TGCGCCAGCAGCCAAGAATCAGTTGGGGGGCTAAGTGGCTACACCTTC
TRBV29-1,TRBJ1-1,many,-,CSVDRDAEAFF,TGCAGCGTCGACCGAGATGCTGAAGCTTTCTTT
TRBV11-2,TRBJ2-3,many,-,CASSSDFTDTQYF,TGTGCCAGCAGCTCTGACTTCACAGATACGCAGTATTTT
TRBV18,TRBJ2-7,few,-,CASSRYSYEQYF,TGTGCCAGCTCACGTTACAGCTACGAGCAGTACTTC
TRBV3-1,TRBJ2-3,many,-,CASSPQPLEDTQYF,TGTGCCAGCAGCCCCCAGCCACTTGAGGATACGCAGTATTTT
TRBV28,TRBJ1-1,-,-,CASSLIGGQMDAFF,TGTGCCAGCAGTTTAATCGGGGGGCAAATGGATGCTTTCTTT
TRBV4-1,TRBJ2-2,-,-,CASSLRTATNTGELFF,TGCGCCAGCAGCTTACGGACTGCTACGAACACCGGGGAGCTGTTTTTT
TRBV29-1,TRBJ2-1,once,-,CSGTRGSNEQFF,TGCAGCGGGACTCGGGGGAGCAATGAGCAGTTCTTC
TRBV30,TRBJ2-1,many,-,CAWSELGNEQFF,TGTGCCTGGAGTGAGTTGGGAAATGAGCAGTTCTTC
TRBV30,TRBJ1-2,many,-,CAWSVPVRDYGYTF,TGTGCCTGGAGTGTACCTGTTCGGGACTATGGCTACACCTTC
TRBV2,TRBJ2-1,many,-,CASSVKLAHEQFF,TGTGCCAGCAGTGTTAAACTAGCCCATGAGCAGTTCTTC